The clone carrying this TCR beta chain was seen at least ten times. Its target is unknown. Diagnosis relied on clinical symptoms, serum thyroxine and TRAb, thyroid ultrasound and orbital computed tomography. It was RNA transcripts that yielded the amplified TCR beta CDR3 regions. The HTBI primer set drove a first-round RT-PCR of the TCR CDR3. TCRdb independently ran MiXCR on the multiplex PCR reads; one entry per CDR3 protein. The repertoire holds 450,000 to 650,000 distinct CDR3 sequences, more than 20% seen once, with 26% in the top ten. The sample originates from a study of T cells in Graves' hyperthyroidism and ophthalmopathy. Findings of the study overall: Ophthalmopathy was identified by the model a median around 5.9 months ahead of onset. Most expanded thyroid clonotypes above 0.001 recurred in blood.

The CDR3 covers 15 residues. V was clipped by 0 bases and J by 7 bases; unmatched bases: 3. The chain uses TRBV12-3 or TRBV12-4 and TRBJ2-2; 9 bases agree with TRBD1. Specimen: blood. The TCR comes from a man between 18 and 29 years old with Graves' hyperthyroidism. The CDR3 sequence: CASSLAQGANGELFF. CDR3 bases: TGTGCCAGCAGTTTAGCACAGGGGGCCAACGGGGAGCTGTTTTTT.